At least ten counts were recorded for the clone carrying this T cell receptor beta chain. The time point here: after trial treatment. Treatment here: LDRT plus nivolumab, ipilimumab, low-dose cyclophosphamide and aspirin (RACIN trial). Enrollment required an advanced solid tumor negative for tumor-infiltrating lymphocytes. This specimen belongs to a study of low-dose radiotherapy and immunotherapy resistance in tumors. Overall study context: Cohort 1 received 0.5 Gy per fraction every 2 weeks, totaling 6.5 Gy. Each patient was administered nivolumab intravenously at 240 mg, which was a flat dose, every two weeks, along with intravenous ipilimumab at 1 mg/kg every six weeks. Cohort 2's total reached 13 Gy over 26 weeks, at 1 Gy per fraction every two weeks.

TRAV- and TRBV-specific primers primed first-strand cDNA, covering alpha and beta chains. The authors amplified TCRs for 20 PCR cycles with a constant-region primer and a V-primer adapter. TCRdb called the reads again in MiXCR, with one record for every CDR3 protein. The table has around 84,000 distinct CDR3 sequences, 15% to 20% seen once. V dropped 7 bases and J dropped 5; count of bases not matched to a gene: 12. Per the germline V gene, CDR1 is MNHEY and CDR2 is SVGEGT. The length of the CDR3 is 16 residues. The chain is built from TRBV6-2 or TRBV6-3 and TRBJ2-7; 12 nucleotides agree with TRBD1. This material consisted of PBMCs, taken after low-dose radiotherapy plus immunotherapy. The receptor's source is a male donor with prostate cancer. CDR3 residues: CASTNIQGQGANEQYF. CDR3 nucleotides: TGTGCCAGCACAAACATACAGGGACAGGGGGCGAACGAGCAGTACTTC.